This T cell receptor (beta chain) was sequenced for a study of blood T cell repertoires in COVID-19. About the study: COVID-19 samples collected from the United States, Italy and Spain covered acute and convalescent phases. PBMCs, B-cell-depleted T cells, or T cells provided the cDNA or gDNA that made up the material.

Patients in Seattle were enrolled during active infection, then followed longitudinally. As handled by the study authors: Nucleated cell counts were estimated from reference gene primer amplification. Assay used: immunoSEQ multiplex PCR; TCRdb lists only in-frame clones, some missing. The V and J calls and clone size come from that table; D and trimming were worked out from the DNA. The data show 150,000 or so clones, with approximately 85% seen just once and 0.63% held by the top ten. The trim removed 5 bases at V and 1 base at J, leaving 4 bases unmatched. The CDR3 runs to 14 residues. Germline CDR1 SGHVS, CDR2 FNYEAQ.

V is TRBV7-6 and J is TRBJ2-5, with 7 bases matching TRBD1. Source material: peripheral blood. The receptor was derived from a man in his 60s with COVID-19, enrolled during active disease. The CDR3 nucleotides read TGTGCCAGCAGCGAAACAGGGGTCCAAGAGACCCAGTACTTC. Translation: CASSETGVQETQYF.